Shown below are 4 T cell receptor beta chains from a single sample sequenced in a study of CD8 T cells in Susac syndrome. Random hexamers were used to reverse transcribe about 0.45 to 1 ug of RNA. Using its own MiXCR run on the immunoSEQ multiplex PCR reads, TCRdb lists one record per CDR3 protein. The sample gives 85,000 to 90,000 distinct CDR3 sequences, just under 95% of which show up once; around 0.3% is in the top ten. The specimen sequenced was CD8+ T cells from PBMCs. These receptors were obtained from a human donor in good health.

CDR3 bases: TGTGCCAGCAGCTTAGGTTTTGATACGCAGTATTTT. It codes for CASSLGFDTQYF. V gene TRBV13 combines with J gene TRBJ2-3; D gene uncertain. The CDR3 is 12 amino acids. Germline V CDR1 and CDR2: PRHDT, FYEKMQ (reference sequence). Deletions cut 0 bases from V and 6 bases from J, with 4 bases between.

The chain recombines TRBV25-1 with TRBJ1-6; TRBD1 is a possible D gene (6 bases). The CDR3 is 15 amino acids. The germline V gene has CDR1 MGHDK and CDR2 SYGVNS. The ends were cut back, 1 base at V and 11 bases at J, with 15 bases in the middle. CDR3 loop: CASSELVTGWAPLHF. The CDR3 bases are TGTGCCAGCAGTGAATTGGTAACAGGGTGGGCACCCCTCCACTTT.

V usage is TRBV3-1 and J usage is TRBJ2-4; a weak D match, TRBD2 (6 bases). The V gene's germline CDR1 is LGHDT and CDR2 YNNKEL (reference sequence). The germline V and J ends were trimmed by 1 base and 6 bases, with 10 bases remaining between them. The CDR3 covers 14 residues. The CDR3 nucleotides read TGTGCCAGCAGCCAAGCACTAGCAAGAAACATTCAGTACTTC. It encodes CASSQALARNIQYF.

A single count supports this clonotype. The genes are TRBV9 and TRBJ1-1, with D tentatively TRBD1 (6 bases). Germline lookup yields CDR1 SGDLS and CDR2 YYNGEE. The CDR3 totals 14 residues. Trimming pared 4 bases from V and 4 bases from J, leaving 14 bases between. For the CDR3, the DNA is TGTGCCAGCAGCCCTCGGACAGTTAGCACTGAAGCTTTCTTT. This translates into CASSPRTVSTEAFF.